The 21 T cell receptor beta chains presented below share a single source sample, sequenced in a study of cytotoxic CD8 clonotypes in ibrutinib-treated CLL. Generated by immunoSEQ multiplex PCR, the TCRdb table keeps only in-frame clones and is missing some. The sample lists about 120,000 clones; 50% to 65% were seen once. This specimen consisted of PBMCs, obtained after 24 months of ibrutinib treatment. The source of these receptors is a human donor with chronic lymphocytic leukemia.

V is TRBV6-6 and J is TRBJ2-7; D gene ambiguous. V lost 6 bases, J lost 2 bases, and 8 bases lay in between. This CDR3 has 12 amino acids. Germline assignment: CDR1 MNHNY and CDR2 SVGAGI (reference sequence). The CDR3 loop reads CASSGPTYEQYF. The DNA of the CDR3 is TGTGCCAGCAGCGGCCCTACCTACGAGCAGTACTTC.

The table lists this clone with a count of one. The chain uses TRBV7-8 and TRBJ1-5, with TRBD1 as a possible D gene (5 bases). The V and J ends lost 5 bases and 2 bases respectively, with 16 bases between them. The CDR3 spans 16 residues. Per the germline V gene, CDR1 is SGHVS and CDR2 is FQNEAQ. Here the CDR3 reads CASSPRPRGGNQPQHF. The CDR3 region has the DNA TGTGCCAGCAGCCCGCGCCCCCGGGGGGGCAATCAGCCCCAGCATTTT.

In this sample, this clone turned up a few times. The chain is built from TRBV30 and TRBJ1-6; TRBD1 might be the D (5 bases). This CDR3 spans 13 amino acids. V was pared by 6 bases and J by 6 bases, with 12 bases between. The germline CDR1 and CDR2 sequences are GTSNPN and SVGIG (reference sequence). CDR3 in DNA: TGTGCCTGCCAAACAGGTACTAATTCACCCCTCCACTTT. Translating gives CACQTGTNSPLHF.

Comments on this clone: With a far larger clone one base away, a read error is the likely cause. The chain joins TRBV5-4 to TRBJ2-5, with D unclear. CDR1 and CDR2 from the germline V gene are SGHNT and YYREEE (reference sequence). V gave up 4 bases and J gave up 0 bases, with 22 bases separating them. CDR3 length equals 18 residues. The CDR3: CASSRELSGRTNQETQYF. The CDR3 coding sequence is TGTGCCAGCAGCCGAGAACTATCGGGCAGGACCAACCAAGAGACCCAGTACTTC.

The rearrangement uses TRBV5-6 and TRBJ1-2; weak D call: TRBD1 (5 bases). The CDR3 has 15 residues. Trimming removed 4 bases at V and 5 bases at J, with 18 bases between. Germline CDR1 and CDR2: SGHDT and YYEEEE. CDR3 region: CASSPGLYSLYGYTF. The CDR3 DNA follows: TGTGCCAGCAGCCCGGGACTCTACAGCCTTTATGGCTACACCTTC. Drawing the rest from reference TRBV5-6 and TRBJ1-2, the complete variable domain is DAGVTQSPTHLIKTRGQQVTLRCSPKSGHDTVSWYQQALGQGPQFIFQYYEEEERQRGNFPDRFSGHQFPNYSSELNVNALLLGDSALYLCASSPGLYSLYGYTFGSGTRLTVV.

This chain links TRBV5-1 with TRBJ2-2; D is unresolved. Trimming removed 0 bases from V and 2 bases from J, with 8 bases in between. CDR3 length equals 15 residues. Germline CDR1 and CDR2: SGHRS and YFSETQ. In nucleotides, the CDR3 is TGCGCCAGCAGCTTGGATTCGGGTAACACCGGGGAGCTGTTTTTT. The encoded protein is CASSLDSGNTGELFF. Looking up the rest from reference TRBV5-1 and TRBJ2-2 gives the full variable domain: KAGVTQTPRYLIKTRGQQVTLSCSPISGHRSVSWYQQTPGQGLQFLFEYFSETQRNKGNFPGRFSGRQFSNSRSEMNVSTLELGDSALYLCASSLDSGNTGELFFGEGSRLTVL.

The sample holds many counts of this clone. The genes are TRBV6-6 and TRBJ1-1; no firm D call. CDR3 length equals 14 residues. Trimming left V 7 bases short and J 4 bases short, with 16 bases between. From germline, CDR1 is MNHNY and CDR2 SVGAGI (reference sequence). The CDR3 sequence is CASTQRVGGTEAFF. The CDR3 DNA reads as TGTGCCAGCACCCAAAGGGTTGGCGGCACTGAAGCTTTCTTT.

In this sample, this clone turned up a few times. The genes are TRBV28 and TRBJ1-2, with 7 nucleotides matching TRBD1. Looked up from germline, CDR1 is MDHEN and CDR2 is SYDVKM. The CDR3 consists of 12 residues. Unmatched junction bases numbered 7, after V lost 8 bases and J lost 7 bases. CDR3 amino acids: CASSGTDVGYTF. The CDR3 bases are TGTGCCAGCTCCGGGACAGACGTTGGCTACACCTTC.

The V and J genes are TRBV30 and TRBJ1-2; D not certain. Trimming pared 3 bases from V and 7 bases from J, leaving 9 bases between. The germline V gene has CDR1 GTSNPN and CDR2 SVGIG (reference sequence). This CDR3 comprises 11 residues. The CDR3 DNA is TGTGCCTGGAGGGTAGGAGTTGGCTACACCTTC. The encoded protein is CAWRVGVGYTF. Drawing the rest from reference TRBV30 and TRBJ1-2, the complete variable domain is SQTIHQWPATLVQPVGSPLSLECTVEGTSNPNLYWYRQAAGRGLQLLFYSVGIGQISSEVPQNLSASRPQDRQFILSSKKLLLSDSGFYLCAWRVGVGYTFGSGTRLTVV.

The CDR3 spells CASSFRTGQTGELFF. The CDR3 bases are TGTGCCAGCAGCTTTAGGACAGGGCAAACCGGGGAGCTGTTTTTT. This sequence joins TRBV11-2 and TRBJ2-2; 8 positions agree with TRBD1. Germline values: CDR1 SGHAT, CDR2 FQNNGV. The CDR3 loop spans 15 amino acids. V was pared by 3 bases and J by 5 bases, with 5 bases of the junction left unmatched.

This clone has just a few counts. The chain uses TRBV30 and TRBJ1-6, with TRBD1 matching 9 bases. CDR1 and CDR2 from the germline V gene are GTSNPN and SVGIG (reference sequence). J lost 10 bases, V lost 4 bases, and 8 bases had no gene match. The CDR3 contains 14 residues. CDR3 region: CAWKPRTGASPLHF. Written as DNA, the CDR3 is TGTGCCTGGAAGCCCCGGACAGGGGCCTCACCCCTCCACTTT.

This clone has only a few counts. V gene TRBV11-3 combines with J gene TRBJ2-7, with unresolved D. The germline gives CDR1 SGHNT, CDR2 YENEEA. Trimming stripped 5 bases from V and 2 bases from J, with 7 bases between. The CDR3 covers 12 residues. The CDR3: CASSPETYEQYF. The CDR3 DNA reads as TGTGCCAGCAGCCCAGAGACCTACGAGCAGTACTTC.

In its sample, this clone was seen a few times. This chain connects TRBV2 to TRBJ1-5, with D possibly TRBD1 on 5 matching bases. Germline V CDR1 and CDR2: SNHLY, FYNNEI. The CDR3 contains 12 residues. The germline V and J ends were trimmed by 6 bases and 8 bases, with 11 bases remaining between them. The CDR3: CASRGRTEPQHF. CDR3 bases: TGTGCCAGCAGGGGACGGACGGAGCCCCAGCATTTT.

This clone has only a few counts. The chain links TRBV7-6 to TRBJ2-1; TRBD2 aligns across 11 bases. The CDR3 length is 14 residues. Looked up from germline, CDR1 is SGHVS and CDR2 is FNYEAQ. J lost 8 bases, V lost 3 bases, and 3 bases had no gene match. The CDR3 loop is CASSLGLAVYEQFF. CDR3 in DNA: TGTGCCAGCAGCTTGGGACTAGCGGTCTATGAGCAGTTCTTC.

The CDR3 loop is CASSPRTGADTEAFF. DNA for the CDR3: TGTGCCAGCAGTCCTAGGACAGGGGCGGACACTGAAGCTTTCTTT. The chain is built from TRBV5-5 and TRBJ1-1, with 9 bases that match TRBD1. Germline loops: CDR1 SGHKS, CDR2 YYEKEE (reference sequence). The CDR3 contains 15 residues. J was trimmed by 3 bases and V by 5 bases; bases with no gene match: 8.

The CDR3 here is CASSVHRGGGETQYF. As DNA, the CDR3 is TGTGCCAGCAGCGTCCACAGGGGAGGAGGAGAGACCCAGTACTTC. The V and J genes are TRBV7-9 and TRBJ2-5; tentative D call: TRBD1 (7 bases). From germline, CDR1 is SEHNR and CDR2 FQNEAQ (reference sequence). CDR3 length: 15 amino acids. V was shortened by 5 bases and J by 4 bases, with 17 bases between the two germline ends. Full variable domain (missing parts from reference TRBV7-9 and TRBJ2-5): DTGVSQNPRHKITKRGQNVTFRCDPISEHNRLYWYRQTLGQGPEFLTYFQNEAQLEKSRLLSDRFSAERPKGSFSTLEIQRTEQGDSAMYLCASSVHRGGGETQYFGPGTRLLVL.

The table lists this clone with a count of one. The J gene is TRBJ2-5, the V gene TRBV5-8, with D possibly matching TRBD1 (6 bases). The CDR3 has 16 amino acids. Trimming removed 4 bases at V and 1 base at J, with 17 bases between. Germline CDR1 reads SGHTS; CDR2 reads YDEGEE. The CDR3 protein is CASSRGNQGSQETQYF. CDR3 sequence (DNA): TGTGCCAGCAGCAGGGGAAACCAGGGGTCCCAAGAGACCCAGTACTTC.

The CDR3 DNA is TGTGCCAGCAGCGTAGGGGCGGGGGGAAGCACAGATACGCAGTATTTT. This codes for CASSVGAGGSTDTQYF. This chain links TRBV9 with TRBJ2-3; 8 nucleotides agree with TRBD2. There are 16 residues in the CDR3. Germline V gene data show CDR1 as SGDLS and CDR2 as YYNGEE. J gave up 0 bases and V 0 bases, and 3 bases lay outside the gene matches.

This clone was detected once. V and J are TRBV5-1 and TRBJ2-3, with 10 bases that match TRBD2. With 4 bases clipped from V and 6 bases from J, the junction kept 8 bases outside the gene matches. CDR1 and CDR2 (germline): SGHRS, YFSETQ. The CDR3 runs 15 residues. DNA of the CDR3: TGCGCCAGCAGCGGACCCAGCGGGGGGGCTGATACGCAGTATTTT. Protein: CASSGPSGGADTQYF.

The chain joins TRBV14 to TRBJ1-4; unclear D gene. CDR1 is SGHDN, CDR2 FVKESK, per germline. Between the trimmed V and J ends, which lost 0 bases and 5 bases, there was a span of 13 bases. This CDR3 spans 16 amino acids. In DNA form, the CDR3 reads TGTGCCAGCAGCCAAGAATCGTGGTCGCTGAATGAAAAACTGTTTTTT. This gives the protein CASSQESWSLNEKLFF.

The rearrangement links TRBV18 to TRBJ2-2, with a weak D call TRBD1 (6 bases). Trimming removed 4 bases from V and 5 bases from J, with 8 bases in between. This CDR3 spans 13 amino acids. CDR1 and CDR2 (germline): KGHSH, LQKENI. The chain's CDR3 is CASSLQGTGELFF. CDR3 DNA sequence: TGTGCCAGCTCACTACAGGGTACCGGGGAGCTGTTTTTT.